The entry that follows covers one T cell receptor beta chain sequence. Its antigen is unknown. PCR employed 60 Vbeta and 13 Jbeta primers. Some clones are missing from TCRdb's copy, which holds only in-frame ones; the method was immunoSEQ multiplex PCR. The repertoire consists of roughly 150,000 clones, with approximately 77% occurring once and the leading ten covering over 1.3%. The data originate from a study of cytomegalovirus exposure and HLA in healthy donors. Study outcomes and limitations: Earlier analysis found most TCR beta V segments productive about 87% or about 30% of the time. Listed as cytomegalovirus-associated were more than 150 TCR beta chains.

Trimming cost V 6 bases and J 6 bases; bases outside gene matches: 10. Looked up from germline, CDR1 is SGDLS and CDR2 is YYNGEE. The CDR3 runs 15 residues. This TCR was sampled from a young man in good health and CMV-seronegative. The rearrangement joins TRBV9 to TRBJ2-2; TRBD1 matches at 8 bases. The sample was PBMCs. The CDR3 DNA reads as TGTGCCAGCAACCCCGGACAGGGACGGGCCGGGGAGCTGTTTTTT. This translates into CASNPGQGRAGELFF.